The 13 T cell receptor beta chains below come from one sample, sequenced in a study of T cells after yellow fever vaccination. TCRdb used MiXCR to reprocess the 5' RACE reads, holding one entry per CDR3 protein. This sample has around 360,000 distinct CDR3 sequences, with 11% found just once. This material consisted of PBMCs, taken on the day of the first yellow fever vaccination. The receptors come from a young man who received the YFV17D yellow fever vaccine.

The table lists this clonotype with many counts. The V gene is TRBV12-3 or TRBV12-4, the J gene TRBJ2-1; D perhaps matches TRBD2 (6 bases). CDR3 length: 13 amino acids. V lost 8 bases and J 6 bases, leaving 14 bases between the germline ends. The CDR3 spells CASGFGGINEQFF. Written as DNA, the CDR3 is TGTGCCAGCGGCTTCGGGGGTATCAATGAGCAGTTCTTC.

This clonotype was observed many times. V and J are TRBV25-1 and TRBJ2-1; D is unclear. The CDR3 runs to 11 residues. Germline-derived CDR1 and CDR2 are MGHDK and SYGVNS. Deletions cut 6 bases from V and 8 bases from J, with 8 bases between. This CDR3 is CASSRSDEQFF. In nucleotides, the CDR3 is TGTGCCAGCAGCCGGTCGGATGAGCAGTTCTTC.

V gene TRBV7-3 combines with J gene TRBJ2-1; 11 bases fit TRBD2. The CDR3 has 16 residues. CDR1 SGHTA and CDR2 FQGTGA come from the germline V gene. Trimming cost V 5 bases and J 9 bases; bases outside gene matches: 12. The CDR3 nucleotides read TGTGCCAGCAGCCCCCCGGGTAGCGGGGGGGTCCGTGAGCAGTTCTTC. This translates into CASSPPGSGGVREQFF.

This rearrangement joins TRBV29-1 to TRBJ2-5; D possibly corresponds to TRBD2 (7 bases). Trimming removed 6 bases at V and 4 bases at J, with 18 bases between. Germline-derived CDR1 and CDR2 are SQVTM and ANQGSEA. This CDR3 has 14 amino acids. As DNA, the CDR3 is TGCAGCGTACGCCCGGCCGGGGGGCGAGAGACCCAGTACTTC. It is translated as CSVRPAGGRETQYF.

This chain connects TRBV6-2 or TRBV6-3 to TRBJ1-1; D remains ambiguous. The germline V gene encodes CDR1 MNHEY and CDR2 SVGEGT. Trimming removed 6 bases from V and 3 bases from J, with 11 bases in between. CDR3 length: 13 residues. CDR3 amino acids: CASRPRRDTEAFF. CDR3 bases: TGTGCCAGCAGACCGAGGAGGGACACTGAAGCTTTCTTT.

This clonotype was observed a handful of times. This chain connects TRBV7-9 to TRBJ1-2, with 7 bases lining up with TRBD1. CDR3 size: 14 residues. CDR1 and CDR2 (germline): SEHNR, FQNEAQ (reference sequence). V shed 4 bases and J 6 bases; nucleotides not matched to a gene: 8. As DNA, the CDR3 is TGTGCCAGCAGCTCCAGGGGGATGCGGGATGGCTACACCTTC. It encodes CASSSRGMRDGYTF. Looking up the rest from reference TRBV7-9 and TRBJ1-2 gives the full variable domain: DTGVSQNPRHKITKRGQNVTFRCDPISEHNRLYWYRQTLGQGPEFLTYFQNEAQLEKSRLLSDRFSAERPKGSFSTLEIQRTEQGDSAMYLCASSSRGMRDGYTFGSGTRLTVV.

In this sample, this clonotype turned up a few times. This CDR3 is CASSPGPGGLNEQYF. The CDR3 DNA is TGCGCCAGCAGCCCAGGTCCAGGGGGTCTGAACGAGCAGTACTTC. The chain recombines TRBV5-1 with TRBJ2-7; 7 positions agree with TRBD1. The V segment lost 4 bases and the J segment 5 bases; nucleotides outside the gene matches: 12. Germline V CDR1 and CDR2: SGHRS, YFSETQ. The CDR3 has 15 residues.

The genes are TRBV7-2 and TRBJ2-5; maybe TRBD1 (5 bases). The CDR3 is made up of 13 amino acids. Germline-derived CDR1 and CDR2 are SGHTA and FQGNSA. V was trimmed by 5 bases and J by 2 bases, leaving 9 bases between them. The chain's CDR3 is CASSQTEQETQYF. CDR3 in DNA: TGTGCCAGCAGCCAGACAGAGCAAGAGACCCAGTACTTC.

The V call is TRBV20-1, the J call TRBJ2-4, with a weak D call TRBD1 (5 bases). The germline gives CDR1 DFQATT, CDR2 SNEGSKA (reference sequence). This CDR3 contains 13 residues. V was pared by 0 bases and J by 8 bases, with 11 bases between. DNA for the CDR3: TGCAGTGCTAGAGAAAGCAGGGAAGACATTCAGTACTTC. Its translation: CSARESREDIQYF.

For this clonotype: A much larger clone is a single base away; this may be a read error. V usage is TRBV12-3 or TRBV12-4 and J usage is TRBJ2-2, with D possibly TRBD1 on 5 matching bases. The V and J ends lost 7 bases and 1 base respectively, with 7 bases between them. This CDR3 region has 13 residues. This CDR3 is CASNGQNTGELFF. In DNA, the CDR3 is TGTGCCAGCAACGGACAGAACACCGGGGAGCTGTTTTTT.

This chain uses TRBV5-1 with TRBJ2-1; 7 positions agree with TRBD1. This CDR3 has 17 amino acids. The germline CDR1 and CDR2 sequences are SGHRS and YFSETQ. J gave up 0 bases and V 1 base, and 7 bases lay outside the gene matches. The chain's CDR3 is CASSLWGQTSSYNEQFF. The CDR3, as DNA: TGCGCCAGCAGCTTGTGGGGACAGACGAGCTCCTACAATGAGCAGTTCTTC.

The rearrangement uses TRBV5-6 and TRBJ1-1; D ambiguous. V was cut by 10 bases and J by 2 bases, with 12 bases left in between. The CDR3 has 12 amino acids. Germline values: CDR1 SGHDT, CDR2 YYEEEE. The CDR3 reads CAASRYNTEAFF. In DNA, the CDR3 is TGTGCCGCCAGCAGGTACAACACTGAAGCTTTCTTT.

This clonotype has just a few counts. V gene TRBV5-4 combines with J gene TRBJ2-7; D is ambiguous. CDR3 length: 14 amino acids. Germline CDR1 SGHNT, CDR2 YYREEE (reference sequence). V was pared by 0 bases and J by 0 bases, with 7 bases between. The CDR3, as DNA: TGTGCCAGCAGCTTGGATGTAGTCTCCTACGAGCAGTACTTC. Translating gives CASSLDVVSYEQYF.